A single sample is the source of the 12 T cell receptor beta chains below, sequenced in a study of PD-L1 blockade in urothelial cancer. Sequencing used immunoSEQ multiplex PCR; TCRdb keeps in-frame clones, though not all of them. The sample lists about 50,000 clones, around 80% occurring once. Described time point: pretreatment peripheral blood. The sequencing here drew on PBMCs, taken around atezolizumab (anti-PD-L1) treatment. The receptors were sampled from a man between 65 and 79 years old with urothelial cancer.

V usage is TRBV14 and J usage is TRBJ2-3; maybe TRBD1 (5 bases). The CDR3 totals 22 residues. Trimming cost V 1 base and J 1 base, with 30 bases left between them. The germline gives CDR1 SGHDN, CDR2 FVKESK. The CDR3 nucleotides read TGTGCCAGCAGCCAAGTTAGATTGACTCAACAGGAACTCAGAAGGGGCACAGATACGCAGTATTTT. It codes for CASSQVRLTQQELRRGTDTQYF. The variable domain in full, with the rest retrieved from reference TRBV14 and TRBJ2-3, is EAGVTQFPSHSVIEKGQTVTLRCDPISGHDNLYWYRRVMGKEIKFLLHFVKESKQDESGMPNNRFLAERTGGTYSTLKVQPAELEDSGVYFCASSQVRLTQQELRRGTDTQYFGPGTRLTVL.

The CDR3 loop is CASRITTLTDSFF. CDR3 coding DNA: TGTGCCAGCAGAATAACCACTTTAACGGACTCCTTCTTT. The rearrangement links TRBV6-1 to TRBJ1-1, with no clear D. CDR1 MNHNS and CDR2 SASEGT come from the germline V gene. V shed 6 bases and J shed 14 bases, with 22 bases lying between them. This CDR3 spans 13 amino acids.

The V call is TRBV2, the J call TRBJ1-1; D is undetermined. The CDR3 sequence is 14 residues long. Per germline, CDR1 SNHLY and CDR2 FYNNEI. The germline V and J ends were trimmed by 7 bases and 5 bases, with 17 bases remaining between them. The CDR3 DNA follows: TGTGCCAGCAATCGTGAGGGAGGGTTAACTGAAGCTTTCTTT. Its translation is CASNREGGLTEAFF.

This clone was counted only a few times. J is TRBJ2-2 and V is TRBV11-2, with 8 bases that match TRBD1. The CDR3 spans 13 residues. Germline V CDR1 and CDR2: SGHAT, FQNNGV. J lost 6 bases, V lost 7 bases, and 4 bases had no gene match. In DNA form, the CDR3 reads TGTGCCAGCACACAGGGGGTGTCCGGGGAGCTGTTTTTT. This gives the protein CASTQGVSGELFF.

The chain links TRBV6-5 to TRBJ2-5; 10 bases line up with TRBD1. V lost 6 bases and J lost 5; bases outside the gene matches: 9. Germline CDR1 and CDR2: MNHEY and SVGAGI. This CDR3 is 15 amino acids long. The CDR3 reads CASRPRGTGAETQYF. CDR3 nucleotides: TGTGCCAGCAGACCTCGGGGGACAGGGGCGGAGACCCAGTACTTC.

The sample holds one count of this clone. CDR3 in DNA: TGTGCCAGCAGCCCAGGTACAGGGAGCCCTATGGGTGAGCAGTACTTC. Protein: CASSPGTGSPMGEQYF. The chain carries TRBV11-3 and TRBJ2-7; tentatively, D is TRBD1 (6 bases). The CDR3 sequence is 16 residues long. The V end lost 5 bases, the J end lost 7 bases, and 24 bases lay between the germline ends. Germline V gives CDR1 SGHNT, CDR2 YENEEA.

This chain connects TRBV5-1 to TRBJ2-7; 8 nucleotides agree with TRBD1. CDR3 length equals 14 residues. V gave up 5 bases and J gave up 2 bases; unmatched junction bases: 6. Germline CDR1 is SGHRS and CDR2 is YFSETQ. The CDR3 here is CASSLRTGTYEQYF. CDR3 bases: TGCGCCAGCAGTCTAAGGACAGGGACCTACGAGCAGTACTTC.

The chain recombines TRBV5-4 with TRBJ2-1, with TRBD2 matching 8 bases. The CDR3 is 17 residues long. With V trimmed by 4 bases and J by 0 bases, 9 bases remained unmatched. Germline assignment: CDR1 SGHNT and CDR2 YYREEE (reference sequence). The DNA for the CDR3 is TGTGCCAGCAGCCGAGGGGCGGGGGGCAGCTCCTACAATGAGCAGTTCTTC. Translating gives CASSRGAGGSSYNEQFF.

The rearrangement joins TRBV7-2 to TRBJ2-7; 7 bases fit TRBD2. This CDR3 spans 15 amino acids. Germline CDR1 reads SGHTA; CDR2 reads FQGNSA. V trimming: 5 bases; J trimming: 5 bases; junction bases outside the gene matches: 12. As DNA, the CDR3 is TGTGCCAGCAGCCCCTTTGGCGGGAGTATGGACGAGCAGTACTTC. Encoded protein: CASSPFGGSMDEQYF.

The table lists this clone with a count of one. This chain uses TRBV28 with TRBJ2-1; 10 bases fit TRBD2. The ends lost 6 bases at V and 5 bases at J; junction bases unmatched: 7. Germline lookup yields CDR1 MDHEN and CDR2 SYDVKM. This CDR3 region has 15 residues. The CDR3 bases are TGTGCCAGCAGCCGACTAGCGGGCCAGCACAATGAGCAGTTCTTC. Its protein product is CASSRLAGQHNEQFF.

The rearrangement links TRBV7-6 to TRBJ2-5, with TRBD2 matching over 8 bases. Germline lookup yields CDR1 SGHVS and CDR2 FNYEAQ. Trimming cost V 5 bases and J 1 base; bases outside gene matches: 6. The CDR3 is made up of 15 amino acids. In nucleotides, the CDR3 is TGTGCCAGCAGCGCTAGCGGGTCCGCCCAAGAGACCCAGTACTTC. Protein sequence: CASSASGSAQETQYF. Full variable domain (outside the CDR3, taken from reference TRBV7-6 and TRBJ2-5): GAGVSQSPRYKVTKRGQDVALRCDPISGHVSLYWYRQALGQGPEFLTYFNYEAQQDKSGLPNDRFSAERPEGSISTLTIQRTEQRDSAMYRCASSASGSAQETQYFGPGTRLLVL.

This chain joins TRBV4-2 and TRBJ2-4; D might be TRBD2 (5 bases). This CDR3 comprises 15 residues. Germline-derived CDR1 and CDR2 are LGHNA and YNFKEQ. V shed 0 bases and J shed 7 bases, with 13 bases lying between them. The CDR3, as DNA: TGTGCCAGCAGCCAAGATGGAGAGGGCACGAACATTCAGTACTTC. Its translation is CASSQDGEGTNIQYF.